A selection of T cell receptor beta chains follows, all from one sample in a study of blood T cell repertoires in COVID-19. Libraries were prepared by immunoSEQ multiplex PCR; TCRdb keeps only in-frame clonotypes and omits some of them. The table records about 390,000 clones, 70% to 90% of them present only once. The sequenced material came from peripheral blood. The receptors stem from a woman aged 55-70 years with COVID-19, enrolled during active disease. Both conserved end residues are part of each CDR3. Part of the rows lack a size; the others show once, few, many or a class for expanded clones.

V	size	J	CDR3
TRBV11-2	-	TRBJ2-5	CASGPSGGPQETQYF
TRBV18	few	TRBJ1-2	CASSLLMQAAYGYTF
TRBV3-1/TRBV3-2	-	TRBJ1-4	CASSSRDRVHEKLFF
TRBV30	-	TRBJ2-5	CAWSVQSGTRGQETQYF
TRBV11-1	-	TRBJ2-1	CASSSSRSGEQFF
TRBV30	-	TRBJ1-2	CAWSLTANYGYTF
TRBV6-5	-	TRBJ1-5	CASSRGQQSNQPQHF
TRBV9	-	TRBJ1-6	CASSVRQGGNSPLHF
TRBV27	-	TRBJ2-7	CASSLSAGQGTYEQYF
TRBV3-1/TRBV3-2	few	TRBJ1-6	CASSPREPNSPLHF
TRBV4-1	-	TRBJ2-1	CASSQEPGTTYNEQFF
TRBV6-5	few	TRBJ1-6	CASRWGDSLGSPLHF
TRBV27	-	TRBJ2-4	CASSYGGLAKNIQYF
TRBV6-1	-	TRBJ1-1	CASSDSGLLGTEAFF
TRBV5-1	-	TRBJ2-7	CASSFGTLSYEQYF
TRBV12-3/TRBV12-4	-	TRBJ1-1	CASSLGRAAFF
TRBV5-1	few	TRBJ2-7	CASSLDRAGGTSGQYF
TRBV6-5	-	TRBJ2-1	CASKNPFNEQFF